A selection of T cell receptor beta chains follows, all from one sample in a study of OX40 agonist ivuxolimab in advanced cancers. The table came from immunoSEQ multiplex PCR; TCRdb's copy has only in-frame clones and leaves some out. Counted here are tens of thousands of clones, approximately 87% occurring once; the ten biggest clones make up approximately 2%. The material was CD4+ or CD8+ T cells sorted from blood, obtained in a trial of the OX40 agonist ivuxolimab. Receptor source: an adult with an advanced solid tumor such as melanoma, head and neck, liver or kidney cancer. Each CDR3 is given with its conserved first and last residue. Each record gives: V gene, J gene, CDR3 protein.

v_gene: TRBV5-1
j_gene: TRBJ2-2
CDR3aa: CASSLAPAEEAGELFF

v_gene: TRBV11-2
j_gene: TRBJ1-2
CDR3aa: CASSLDLGQQANGYTF

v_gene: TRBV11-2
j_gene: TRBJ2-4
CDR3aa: CASSPLSGRGNIQYF

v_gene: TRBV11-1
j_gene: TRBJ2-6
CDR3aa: CASSLGGSGANVLTF

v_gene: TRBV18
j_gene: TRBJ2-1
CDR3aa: CASSPTRIEGNEQFF

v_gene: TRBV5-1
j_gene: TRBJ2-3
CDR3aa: CASSPRQGRNPDTQYF

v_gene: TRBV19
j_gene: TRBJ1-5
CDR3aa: CASTTWGQGPYQPQHF

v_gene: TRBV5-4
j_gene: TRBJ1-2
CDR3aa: CASTTRGGLGDGYTF

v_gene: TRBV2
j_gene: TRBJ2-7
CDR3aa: CAINSGGMYEQYF

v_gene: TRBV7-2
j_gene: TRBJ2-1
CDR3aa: CASSGQGAIDEQFF

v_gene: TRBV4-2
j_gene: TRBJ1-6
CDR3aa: CATARQADNSPLHF

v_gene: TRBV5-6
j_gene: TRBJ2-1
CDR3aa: CASSISSGRAYNEQFF

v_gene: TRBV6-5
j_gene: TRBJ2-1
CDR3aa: CASSRAGATGNEQFF

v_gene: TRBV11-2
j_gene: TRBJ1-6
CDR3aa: CASRTARAWGSPLHF

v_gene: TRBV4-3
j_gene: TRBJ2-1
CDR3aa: CASSQGAGKHNEQFF

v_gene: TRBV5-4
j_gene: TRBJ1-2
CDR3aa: CASSLAGGRSLRNMGYTF

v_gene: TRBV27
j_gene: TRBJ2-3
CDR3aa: CASSSGQVKADTQYF

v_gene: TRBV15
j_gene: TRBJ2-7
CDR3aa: CATSRRGGAEQYF

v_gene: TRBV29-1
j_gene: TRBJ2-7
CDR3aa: CSAGDYEQYF

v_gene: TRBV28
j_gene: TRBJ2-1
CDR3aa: CASSLSRRSNNEQFF

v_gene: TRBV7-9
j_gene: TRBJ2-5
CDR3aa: CASSPGQGRETQYF

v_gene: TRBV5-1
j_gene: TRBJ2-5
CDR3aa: CASSLPTGGQETQYF

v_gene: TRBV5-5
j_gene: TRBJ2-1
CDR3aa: CASSGTGTNEQFF

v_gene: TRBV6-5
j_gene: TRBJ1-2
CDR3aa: CASSQLGTGRGYTF

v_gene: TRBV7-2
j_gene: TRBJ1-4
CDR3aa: CASSLMGKEKLFF

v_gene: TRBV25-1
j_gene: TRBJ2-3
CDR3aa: CATSRGGFGGTDTQYF

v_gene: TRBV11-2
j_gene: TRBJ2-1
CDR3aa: CASSFELIINNEQFF

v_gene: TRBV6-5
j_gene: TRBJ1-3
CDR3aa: CASGQGSGNTIYF

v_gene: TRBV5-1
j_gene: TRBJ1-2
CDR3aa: CASSLSIVDGYTF

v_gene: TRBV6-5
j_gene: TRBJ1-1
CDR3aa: CASSRGTVNTEAFF

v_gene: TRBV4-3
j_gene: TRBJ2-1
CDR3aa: CASSPSLAAPTSSYNEQFF

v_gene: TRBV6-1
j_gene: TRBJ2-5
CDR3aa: CASSGTSGRGMETQYF

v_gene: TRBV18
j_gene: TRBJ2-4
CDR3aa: CASSLLRVSGKNIQYF

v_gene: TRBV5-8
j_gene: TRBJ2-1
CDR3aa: CASSRGTGYRNEQFF

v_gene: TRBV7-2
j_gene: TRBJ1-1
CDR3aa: CASSISPLAFF

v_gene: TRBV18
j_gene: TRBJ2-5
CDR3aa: CASSAGTAETQYF

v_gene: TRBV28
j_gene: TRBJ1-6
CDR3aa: CASTSLGSPLHF

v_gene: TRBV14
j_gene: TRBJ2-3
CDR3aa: CASSLVGTTPSTDTQYF

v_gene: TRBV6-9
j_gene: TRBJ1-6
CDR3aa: CASSQGQDLGSPLHF

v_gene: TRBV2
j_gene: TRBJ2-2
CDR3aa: CASSEVGNTGELFF

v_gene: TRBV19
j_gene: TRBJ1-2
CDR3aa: CASRNRGLYGYTF

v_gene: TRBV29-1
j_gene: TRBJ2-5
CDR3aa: CSVDEELGTQYF

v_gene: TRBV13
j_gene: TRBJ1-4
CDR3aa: CASSAGQGASEKLFF

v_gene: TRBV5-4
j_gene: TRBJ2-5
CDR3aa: CASSLSGGKVVETQYF

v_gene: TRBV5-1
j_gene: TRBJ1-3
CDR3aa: CASSPPETGENTIYF

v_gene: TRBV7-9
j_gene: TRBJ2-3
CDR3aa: CASSPQGQGSTDTQYF

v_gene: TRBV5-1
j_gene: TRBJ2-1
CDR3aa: CASSSRGGSGRLNEQFF

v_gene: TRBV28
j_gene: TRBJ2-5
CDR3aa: CASSQGDSGRPQETQYF